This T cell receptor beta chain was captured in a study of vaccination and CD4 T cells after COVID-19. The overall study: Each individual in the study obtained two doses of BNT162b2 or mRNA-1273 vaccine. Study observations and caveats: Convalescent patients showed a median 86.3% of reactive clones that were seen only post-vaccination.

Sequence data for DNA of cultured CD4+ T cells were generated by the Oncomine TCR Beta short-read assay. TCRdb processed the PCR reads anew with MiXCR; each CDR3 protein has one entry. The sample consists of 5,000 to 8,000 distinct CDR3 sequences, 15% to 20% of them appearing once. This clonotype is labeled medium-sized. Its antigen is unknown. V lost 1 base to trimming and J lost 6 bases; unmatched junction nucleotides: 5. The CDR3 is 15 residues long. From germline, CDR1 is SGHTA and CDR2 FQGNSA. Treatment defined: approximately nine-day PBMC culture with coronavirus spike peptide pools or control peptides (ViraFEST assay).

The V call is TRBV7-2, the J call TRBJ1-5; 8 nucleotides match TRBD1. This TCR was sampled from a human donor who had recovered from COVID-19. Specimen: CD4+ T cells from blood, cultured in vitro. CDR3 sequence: CASSLGTGRFQPQHF. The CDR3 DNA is TGTGCCAGCAGCTTAGGGACAGGGAGATTTCAGCCCCAGCATTTT.